Shown below are 27 T cell receptor beta chains from a single sample sequenced in a study of somatic mutations in cytotoxic T cells in rheumatoid arthritis. Repertoires were generated with immunoSEQ multiplex PCR, while TCRdb's copy carries only in-frame clones and drops some. The sample holds 15,000 to 20,000 clones, roughly 70% seen once. Source material: CD8+ T cells sorted from blood. These receptors were taken from a man aged 60-69 years in good health.

The gene calls are TRBV4-3 and TRBJ1-1; TRBD1 matches 9 bases. The V segment lost 4 bases and the J segment 6 bases; nucleotides outside the gene matches: 6. Germline V CDR1 and CDR2: LGHNA, YSLEER. CDR3 length: 14 amino acids. CDR3 loop: CASSRGQGLAEAFF. CDR3 bases: TGCGCCAGCAGCCGCGGACAGGGGTTAGCTGAAGCTTTCTTT.

The chain has TRBV19 and TRBJ2-7, with 8 bases identical to TRBD1. The CDR3 spans 13 residues. Germline V gives CDR1 LNHDA, CDR2 SQIVND (reference sequence). The V gene end was trimmed by 5 bases and the J gene end by 5 bases; junction bases not matched to a gene: 5. CDR3 in amino acids: CASSFTDRDEQYF. The CDR3, as DNA: TGTGCCAGTAGTTTCACGGACAGGGACGAGCAGTACTTC.

This rearrangement joins TRBV15 to TRBJ2-1; 13 positions agree with TRBD2. CDR3 size: 20 residues. Germline CDR1 LNHNV, CDR2 YYDKDF (reference sequence). J lost 7 bases, V lost 5 bases, and 20 bases had no gene match. The CDR3 DNA is TGTGCCACCAGCGACGATGGCGGACTAGCGGGGGCCTACGCCGTTAATGAGCAGTTCTTC. Encoded protein: CATSDDGGLAGAYAVNEQFF.

This chain joins TRBV7-9 and TRBJ1-2; 9 bases are shared with TRBD1. Trimming took 5 bases from V and 4 from J; bases not matched to a gene: 8. This CDR3 has 15 amino acids. Germline CDR1 is SEHNR and CDR2 is FQNEAQ (reference sequence). The CDR3 protein is CASSNRDREIYGYTF. The CDR3, as DNA: TGTGCCAGCAGCAACCGGGACAGGGAAATCTATGGCTACACCTTC.

This clone turned up a few times. The V gene is TRBV6-5, the J gene TRBJ2-7, with D perhaps TRBD1 (5 bases). This CDR3 is 12 amino acids long. Germline CDR1 is MNHEY and CDR2 is SVGAGI. V dropped 5 bases and J dropped 4 bases, with 9 bases sitting between them. This CDR3 is CASSLGDYEQYF. The CDR3 nucleotides are TGTGCCAGCAGTCTAGGGGATTACGAGCAGTACTTC.

This chain joins TRBV5-4 and TRBJ2-5; weak D call: TRBD2 (6 bases). CDR1 SGHNT and CDR2 YYREEE come from the germline V gene (reference sequence). CDR3 length: 15 residues. Between the trimmed V and J ends, which lost 2 bases and 5 bases, there was a span of 16 bases. Here the CDR3 reads CASSLLGQGRETQYF. The CDR3, as DNA: TGTGCCAGCAGCTTATTAGGTCAAGGGAGGGAGACCCAGTACTTC.

The chain joins TRBV7-3 to TRBJ2-5; tentative D call: TRBD2 (6 bases). Trimming removed 5 bases from V and 1 base from J, with 17 bases in between. The CDR3 is 16 residues long. Germline lookup yields CDR1 SGHTA and CDR2 FQGTGA. The CDR3 protein is CASSRNGGPVQETQYF. CDR3 nucleotides: TGTGCCAGCAGCCGTAACGGGGGTCCGGTCCAAGAGACCCAGTACTTC.

This chain connects TRBV6-5 to TRBJ1-3; TRBD1 matches at 8 bases. Germline CDR1 is MNHEY and CDR2 is SVGAGI. The V gene end was trimmed by 4 bases and the J gene end by 4 bases; junction bases not matched to a gene: 3. The CDR3 sequence is 14 residues long. The CDR3 spells CASSFRGPGNTIYF. The CDR3, as DNA: TGTGCCAGCAGTTTCAGGGGGCCCGGAAACACCATATATTTT.

The chain employs TRBV13 and TRBJ2-2; no clear D. Germline values: CDR1 PRHDT, CDR2 FYEKMQ (reference sequence). This CDR3 region has 12 residues. V was shortened by 5 bases and J by 3 bases, with 4 bases between the two germline ends. CDR3 sequence: CASSRYTGELFF. As DNA, the CDR3 is TGTGCCAGCAGCCGTTACACCGGGGAGCTGTTTTTT.

The V call is TRBV27, the J call TRBJ1-1, with no clear D. The V gene's germline CDR1 is MNHEY and CDR2 SMNVEV (reference sequence). The CDR3 runs 14 residues. The ends were cut back, 5 bases at V and 0 bases at J, with 10 bases in the middle. The CDR3 region has the DNA TGTGCCAGCAGTCTCACAGCTATGAACACTGAAGCTTTCTTT. It specifies CASSLTAMNTEAFF.

The V gene is TRBV10-3, the J gene TRBJ1-6, with a tentative D call TRBD1 (6 bases). The germline V gene encodes CDR1 ENHRY and CDR2 SYGVKD. The CDR3 is 17 amino acids. V was pared by 0 bases and J by 4 bases, with 13 bases between. Here the CDR3 reads CAISESRERGYNSPLHF. The CDR3 nucleotides are TGTGCCATCAGTGAGTCGCGGGAGAGGGGGTATAATTCACCCCTCCACTTT.

By share, this clone counts as medium-sized. The chain has TRBV5-1 and TRBJ2-7; the D gene is possibly TRBD2 (7 bases). The V end was cut by 0 bases, the J end by 7 bases, with 17 bases between. The CDR3 sequence is 15 residues long. Germline V gene lookup returns CDR1 SGHRS and CDR2 YFSETQ. In DNA, the CDR3 is TGCGCCAGCAGCTTGGCGGGGGGCGTCGGGTTGGAGCAGTACTTC. Its protein product is CASSLAGGVGLEQYF.

This clone has a single count. The rearrangement uses TRBV9 and TRBJ2-5; perhaps TRBD2 as D (6 bases). Germline assignment: CDR1 SGDLS and CDR2 YYNGEE. The CDR3 extends over 15 amino acids. Trimming removed 1 base from V and 2 bases from J, with 12 bases in between. The DNA for the CDR3 is TGTGCCAGCAGCGTATCCTCTAGCGCACAAGAGACCCAGTACTTC. Translated, it gives CASSVSSSAQETQYF.

CDR3 protein: CSVESTRVGTDTQYF. As DNA, the CDR3 is TGCAGCGTTGAGTCGACCCGGGTCGGCACAGATACGCAGTATTTT. This rearrangement joins TRBV29-1 to TRBJ2-3; D is unresolved. Germline V gene sequence: CDR1 SQVTM, CDR2 ANQGSEA. The CDR3 has 15 amino acids. V was trimmed by 3 bases and J by 1 base, leaving 14 bases between them.

The V call is TRBV14, the J call TRBJ2-2; the match to TRBD2 covers 7 bases. The germline V gene encodes CDR1 SGHDN and CDR2 FVKESK. The junction had 1 base not matched to a gene; V was cut back by 0 bases and J by 6 bases. The CDR3 is 14 amino acids. CDR3 loop: CASSQELASGELFF. The CDR3 DNA reads as TGTGCCAGCAGCCAAGAACTAGCGTCCGGGGAGCTGTTTTTT. The entire variable domain, with the rest obtained from reference TRBV14 and TRBJ2-2, is as follows: EAGVTQFPSHSVIEKGQTVTLRCDPISGHDNLYWYRRVMGKEIKFLLHFVKESKQDESGMPNNRFLAERTGGTYSTLKVQPAELEDSGVYFCASSQELASGELFFGEGSRLTVL.

V gene TRBV27 combines with J gene TRBJ2-7; a weak D match, TRBD2 (7 bases). CDR3 length equals 14 residues. V was pared by 3 bases and J by 0 bases, with 9 bases between. Per the germline V gene, CDR1 is MNHEY and CDR2 is SMNVEV (reference sequence). In DNA form, the CDR3 reads TGTGCCAGCAGTTTCGGGGGGCCCTCCTACGAGCAGTACTTC. Its translation is CASSFGGPSYEQYF.

The chain links TRBV9 to TRBJ2-7, with D unclear. Germline CDR1 and CDR2: SGDLS and YYNGEE. The ends were cut back, 2 bases at V and 0 bases at J, with 9 bases in the middle. This CDR3 is 14 amino acids long. The CDR3 loop is CASSVGLSSYEQYF. Written as DNA, the CDR3 is TGTGCCAGCAGCGTTGGTCTGAGCTCCTACGAGCAGTACTTC.

The chain couples TRBV7-8 to TRBJ2-5; 9 nucleotides match TRBD1. The CDR3 is 15 amino acids. V lost 5 bases and J lost 5; bases outside the gene matches: 9. The germline V gene encodes CDR1 SGHVS and CDR2 FQNEAQ. CDR3: CASSDYRGRGETQYF. The CDR3 DNA follows: TGTGCCAGCAGCGACTACAGGGGGCGGGGGGAGACCCAGTACTTC.

The chain couples TRBV6-5 to TRBJ1-1; 9 bases align to TRBD1. Germline CDR1 MNHEY, CDR2 SVGAGI. The V gene end was trimmed by 10 bases and the J gene end by 6 bases; junction bases not matched to a gene: 6. The CDR3 has 12 amino acids. Written as DNA, the CDR3 is TGTGCCACCACCGGGACAGGGCCTGAAGCTTTCTTT. It encodes CATTGTGPEAFF.

V and J are TRBV5-8 and TRBJ2-3, with 10 bases identical to TRBD2. This CDR3 has 17 residues. V shed 4 bases and J 3 bases; nucleotides not matched to a gene: 11. Germline-derived CDR1 and CDR2 are SGHTS and YDEGEE. The CDR3 DNA is TGTGCCAGCAGCCCCGGGATTAGCGGGGGGAATACAGATACGCAGTATTTT. It specifies CASSPGISGGNTDTQYF.

This rearrangement joins TRBV14 to TRBJ2-2, with 8 bases aligning to TRBD1. V shed 5 bases, J shed 4 bases, and the junction held 12 bases outside the gene matches. CDR3 size: 17 residues. The germline V gene has CDR1 SGHDN and CDR2 FVKESK. CDR3 nucleotides: TGTGCCAGCAGCTCCCGACAGGGGCTGGTTACCACCGGGGAGCTGTTTTTT. This gives the protein CASSSRQGLVTTGELFF.

The rearrangement joins TRBV4-3 to TRBJ2-7; 8 bases map to TRBD1. CDR3 size: 15 residues. The J segment lost 3 bases and the V segment lost 1 base, leaving 5 bases of the junction unmatched. The germline CDR1 and CDR2 sequences are LGHNA and YSLEER. As DNA, the CDR3 is TGCGCCAGCAGCCAAGCCACAGGGGGAGGCTACGAGCAGTACTTC. Amino acids: CASSQATGGGYEQYF.

The V gene is TRBV15, the J gene TRBJ2-2, with 11 nucleotides matching TRBD2. V shed 6 bases, J shed 7 bases, and the junction held 19 bases outside the gene matches. Per the germline V gene, CDR1 is LNHNV and CDR2 is YYDKDF (reference sequence). The CDR3 has 19 residues. CDR3 loop: CATSPEISPLAGGIGELFF. CDR3 nucleotide sequence: TGTGCCACCAGTCCAGAGATCTCCCCGCTAGCGGGGGGTATCGGGGAGCTGTTTTTT.

This clone has just a few counts. The CDR3 nucleotides are TGTGCCAGCAGGGGACTAGCGGGGCAAGAGACCCAGTACTTC. Encoded protein: CASRGLAGQETQYF. J is TRBJ2-5 and V is TRBV27; TRBD2 aligns across 13 bases. The CDR3 is 14 residues long. Germline lookup yields CDR1 MNHEY and CDR2 SMNVEV (reference sequence). V trimming: 6 bases; J trimming: 2 bases; junction bases outside the gene matches: 0.

The chain carries TRBV29-1 and TRBJ2-3; 9 bases agree with TRBD2. The trim removed 4 bases at V and 4 bases at J, leaving 6 bases unmatched. The CDR3 length is 14 residues. CDR1 and CDR2 from the germline V gene are SQVTM and ANQGSEA. CDR3 amino acids: CSVVAGVGPDTQYF. The CDR3 DNA reads TGCAGCGTTGTAGCGGGAGTAGGCCCAGATACGCAGTATTTT.

The chain has TRBV29-1 and TRBJ2-7, with TRBD1 identical over 7 bases. Germline V CDR1 and CDR2: SQVTM, ANQGSEA. The CDR3 has 11 residues. V was pared by 8 bases and J by 4 bases, with 5 bases of the junction left unmatched. This CDR3 is CSFNRGYEQYF. As DNA, the CDR3 is TGCAGCTTCAACAGGGGTTACGAGCAGTACTTC.

The chain employs TRBV6-1 and TRBJ1-2; 7 positions agree with TRBD1. J gave up 2 bases and V 6 bases, and 9 bases lay outside the gene matches. CDR1 MNHNS and CDR2 SASEGT come from the germline V gene. CDR3 length: 15 residues. Here the CDR3 DNA reads TGTGCCAGCAGGAGACAGGGCGAAATGAACTATGGCTACACCTTC. Translating it yields CASRRQGEMNYGYTF.